This is a list of T cell receptor beta chains from one sample in a study of response to subunit inactivated influenza vaccine. TCRdb passed the RT-PCR reads through MiXCR, listing each CDR3 protein once. The repertoire holds approximately 700,000 distinct CDR3 sequences, with roughly 14% as singletons. Here the sequenced sample was PBMCs from blood, taken roughly 12 days after vaccination. The origin of the receptors is a man over 45 who received an inactivated influenza vaccine. CDR3s include the opening cysteine and the closing phenylalanine or tryptophan. D genes are given only for firm matches. Not all rows give a size; the values are once, few, many and, for expanded clones, a class.

abundance: NA
d_gene: NA
v_gene: TRBV7-8
j_gene: TRBJ2-5
CDR3aa: CASSPTGWGRETQYF
CDR3nt: TGTGCCAGCAGCCCCACGGGGTGGGGGCGAGAGACCCAGTACTTC

abundance: few
d_gene: NA
v_gene: TRBV9
j_gene: TRBJ2-7
CDR3aa: CASSPRDNPYEQYF
CDR3nt: TGTGCCAGCAGCCCTCGGGACAATCCCTACGAGCAGTACTTC

abundance: few
d_gene: TRBD1
v_gene: TRBV6-1
j_gene: TRBJ2-5
CDR3aa: CASSQTGAGETQYF
CDR3nt: TGTGCCAGCAGCCAAACAGGGGCCGGAGAGACCCAGTACTTC

abundance: few
d_gene: TRBD1
v_gene: TRBV5-1
j_gene: TRBJ1-1
CDR3aa: CASSIPQGGGTEAFF
CDR3nt: TGCGCCAGCAGCATACCACAGGGGGGTGGGACTGAAGCTTTCTTT

abundance: few
d_gene: NA
v_gene: TRBV29-1
j_gene: TRBJ1-2
CDR3aa: CSVSGVNGYTF
CDR3nt: TGCAGCGTTTCAGGTGTTAATGGCTACACCTTC

abundance: few
d_gene: TRBD1
v_gene: TRBV6-2/TRBV6-3
j_gene: TRBJ1-5
CDR3aa: CASRPRDRGSNQPQHF
CDR3nt: TGTGCCAGCAGGCCCCGGGACAGGGGGAGCAATCAGCCCCAGCATTTT

abundance: NA
d_gene: NA
v_gene: TRBV12-3/TRBV12-4
j_gene: TRBJ2-2
CDR3aa: CASSSTDGGSGELFF
CDR3nt: TGTGCCAGCAGTTCGACCGATGGGGGATCCGGGGAGCTGTTTTTT

abundance: few
d_gene: NA
v_gene: TRBV7-8
j_gene: TRBJ1-4
CDR3aa: CASSLALAGNANEKLFF
CDR3nt: TGTGCCAGCAGCTTAGCACTGGCGGGGAATGCGAATGAAAAACTGTTTTTT

abundance: few
d_gene: TRBD2
v_gene: TRBV20-1
j_gene: TRBJ2-7
CDR3aa: CSAGAGGDEQYF
CDR3nt: TGCAGTGCCGGAGCGGGAGGTGACGAGCAGTACTTC

abundance: few
d_gene: NA
v_gene: TRBV28
j_gene: TRBJ2-7
CDR3aa: CASREDKIHEQYF
CDR3nt: TGTGCCAGCAGAGAGGACAAGATCCACGAGCAGTACTTC

abundance: few
d_gene: NA
v_gene: TRBV11-2
j_gene: TRBJ1-2
CDR3aa: CASSRNYGYTF
CDR3nt: TGTGCCAGCAGTCGGAACTATGGCTACACCTTC

abundance: once
d_gene: TRBD1
v_gene: TRBV3-1
j_gene: TRBJ1-1
CDR3aa: CASSQDSQGSFTEAFF
CDR3nt: TGTGCCAGCAGCCAAGATTCACAGGGGAGCTTTACTGAAGCTTTCTTT

abundance: few
d_gene: TRBD1
v_gene: TRBV7-8
j_gene: TRBJ2-1
CDR3aa: CASSSDRVVSNEQFF
CDR3nt: TGTGCCAGCAGCTCGGACAGGGTGGTGAGTAATGAGCAGTTCTTC

abundance: few
d_gene: NA
v_gene: TRBV20-1
j_gene: TRBJ1-6
CDR3aa: CSATRPSDGISPLHF
CDR3nt: TGCAGTGCTACAAGACCCTCTGATGGCATTTCACCCCTCCACTTT

abundance: NA
d_gene: NA
v_gene: TRBV7-9
j_gene: TRBJ2-5
CDR3aa: CASSLGSVSYQETQYF
CDR3nt: TGTGCCAGCAGCTTAGGATCGGTTTCGTACCAAGAGACCCAGTACTTC

abundance: few
d_gene: NA
v_gene: TRBV12-3/TRBV12-4
j_gene: TRBJ2-7
CDR3aa: CASRARGGLSYEQYF
CDR3nt: TGTGCCAGCAGGGCCCGCGGGGGCCTGTCCTACGAGCAGTACTTC

abundance: few
d_gene: NA
v_gene: TRBV18
j_gene: TRBJ1-1
CDR3aa: CASSPRGDTEAFF
CDR3nt: TGTGCCAGCTCACCACGAGGGGACACTGAAGCTTTCTTT

abundance: NA
d_gene: NA
v_gene: TRBV12-3/TRBV12-4
j_gene: TRBJ2-7
CDR3aa: CASSLSWTYEQYF
CDR3nt: TGTGCCAGCAGTTTATCTTGGACCTACGAGCAGTACTTC

abundance: NA
d_gene: NA
v_gene: TRBV7-2
j_gene: TRBJ2-7
CDR3aa: CASRRASDSSYEQYF
CDR3nt: TGTGCCAGCAGACGAGCTAGCGATAGCTCCTACGAGCAGTACTTC

abundance: NA
d_gene: TRBD2
v_gene: TRBV2
j_gene: TRBJ2-3
CDR3aa: CASSEHSGVSDTQYF
CDR3nt: TGTGCCAGCAGTGAACATAGCGGGGTTTCAGATACGCAGTATTTT

abundance: many
d_gene: TRBD1
v_gene: TRBV12-3/TRBV12-4
j_gene: TRBJ2-5
CDR3aa: CASSPTGTGAQETQYF
CDR3nt: TGTGCCAGCAGCCCTACCGGGACAGGGGCCCAAGAGACCCAGTACTTC

abundance: many
d_gene: NA
v_gene: TRBV12-3/TRBV12-4
j_gene: TRBJ1-1
CDR3aa: CASSLAPGTEAFF
CDR3nt: TGTGCCAGCAGCTTAGCCCCCGGAACTGAAGCTTTCTTT

abundance: few
d_gene: NA
v_gene: TRBV5-5
j_gene: TRBJ1-2
CDR3aa: CASSLVPDYGYTF
CDR3nt: TGTGCCAGCAGCTTGGTGCCAGACTATGGCTACACCTTC

abundance: few
d_gene: NA
v_gene: TRBV11-1
j_gene: TRBJ2-6
CDR3aa: CASSLAPTGSSGANVLTF
CDR3nt: TGTGCCAGCAGCTTAGCGCCGACCGGCAGCTCTGGGGCCAACGTCCTGACTTTC

abundance: NA
d_gene: TRBD1
v_gene: TRBV20-1
j_gene: TRBJ2-4
CDR3aa: CSADDRGPAKNIQYF
CDR3nt: TGCAGTGCCGACGACAGGGGGCCTGCCAAAAACATTCAGTACTTC

abundance: NA
d_gene: NA
v_gene: TRBV7-2
j_gene: TRBJ2-3
CDR3aa: CASSLSGQGSDTQYF
CDR3nt: TGTGCCAGCAGCTTAAGCGGGCAGGGTTCGGATACGCAGTATTTT